This TCR beta chain came from a study of T cells in localized non-small cell lung cancer. Study-wide findings and caveats: Among the tissues sampled, uninvolved adjacent lung had the highest T cell clonality, above tumor. Longer overall survival accompanied higher blood T cell density.

This CDR3 comprises 11 residues. Looked up from germline, CDR1 is MNHNS and CDR2 is SASEGT. Trimming removed 10 bases from V and 4 bases from J; junction bases left unmatched: 3. Worth noting for this clone: Antigen: not known.

Libraries were prepared by immunoSEQ multiplex PCR; TCRdb keeps only in-frame clonotypes and omits some of them. This sample has around 100,000 clones, with over 80% found just once. This receptor was obtained from a man aged 35 to 69 with stage I squamous cell lung carcinoma. The starting material was peripheral blood, obtained before any cancer treatment. The chain recombines TRBV6-1 with TRBJ2-5; 7 nucleotides match TRBD1. The CDR3 sequence: CANRGPETQYF. In DNA, the CDR3 is TGTGCCAACAGGGGTCCAGAGACCCAGTACTTC.